This TCR beta chain emerged from a study of identical twins. Germline V gene lookup returns CDR1 SEHNR and CDR2 FQNEAQ (reference sequence). Trimming pared 5 bases from V and 4 bases from J, leaving 9 bases between. This CDR3 has 12 residues. TCRdb called the 5' RACE reads again in MiXCR, with one record for every CDR3 protein. In the table there are hundreds of thousands of distinct CDR3 sequences, 9% to 15% of which are singletons. This clonotype was seen at least ten times. The same sample was also used in a study of yellow fever vaccine responses in identical twins.

The genes are TRBV7-9 and TRBJ2-7; D unclear. Material for sequencing was PBMCs. This TCR was recovered from a woman under 30 in good health. In nucleotides, the CDR3 is TGTGCCAGCAGCCCTTCTGCTTACGAGCAGTACTTC. This translates into CASSPSAYEQYF.